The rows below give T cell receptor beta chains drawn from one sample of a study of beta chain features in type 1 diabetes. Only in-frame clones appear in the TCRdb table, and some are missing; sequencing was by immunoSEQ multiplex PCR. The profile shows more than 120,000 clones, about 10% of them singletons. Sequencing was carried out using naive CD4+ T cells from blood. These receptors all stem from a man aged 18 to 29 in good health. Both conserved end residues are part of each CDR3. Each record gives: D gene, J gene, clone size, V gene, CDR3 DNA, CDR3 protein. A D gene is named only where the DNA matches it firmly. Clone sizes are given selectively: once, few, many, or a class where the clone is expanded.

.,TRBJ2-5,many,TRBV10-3,TGTGCCATCAGTGGGGGGCTTGAGACCCAGTACTTC,CAISGGLETQYF
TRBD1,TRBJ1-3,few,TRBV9,TGTGCCAGCAGCGAAGACAGGGTATCTGGAAACACCATATATTTT,CASSEDRVSGNTIYF
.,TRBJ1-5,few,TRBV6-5,TGTGCCAGCAGTTTATCTAACAGGGTTGGCCAGCCCCAGCATTTT,CASSLSNRVGQPQHF
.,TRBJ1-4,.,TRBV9,TGTGCCAGCAGCGTCACACCAACTAATGAAAAACTGTTTTTT,CASSVTPTNEKLFF
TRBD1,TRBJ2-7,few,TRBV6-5,TGTGCCAGCAGTTACCTACAGGGGCTGGGCTACGAGCAGTACTTC,CASSYLQGLGYEQYF
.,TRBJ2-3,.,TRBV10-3,TGTGCCATCAGTGAGGTAGGGGATGGCACAGATACGCAGTATTTT,CAISEVGDGTDTQYF
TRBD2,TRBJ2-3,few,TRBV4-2,TGTGCCAGCAGCCAAGAACTAGCGGACACAGATACGCAGTATTTT,CASSQELADTDTQYF
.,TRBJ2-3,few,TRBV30,TGTGCCTCACGGGATGGGATCCCAGATACGCAGTATTTT,CASRDGIPDTQYF
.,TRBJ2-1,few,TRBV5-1,TGCGCCAGCAGCTTACGACAGTCCAGCTCCTACAATGAGCAGTTCTTC,CASSLRQSSSYNEQFF
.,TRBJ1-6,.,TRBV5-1,TGCGCCAGCAGCCTGAGGAGGAGCTCCTATAATTCACCCCTCCACTTT,CASSLRRSSYNSPLHF
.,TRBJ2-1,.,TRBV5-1,TGCGCCAGCAGCTTAGGGACTTTAAGCTCCTACAATGAGCAGTTCTTC,CASSLGTLSSYNEQFF
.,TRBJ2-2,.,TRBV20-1,TGCAGTGCTAGGAGGCTAGGGGAGCTGTTTTTT,CSARRLGELFF
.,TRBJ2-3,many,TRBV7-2,TGTGCCAGCAGCCCCCGCGGGGTCTCAGATACGCAGTATTTT,CASSPRGVSDTQYF
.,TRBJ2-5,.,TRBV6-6,TGTGCCAGCAGTTACTCTCCTACTACCCAGTACTTC,CASSYSPTTQYF
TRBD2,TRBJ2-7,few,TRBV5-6,TGTGCCAGCAGCTTTACTAGCGGGGGGACCTACGAGCAGTACTTC,CASSFTSGGTYEQYF
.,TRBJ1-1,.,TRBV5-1,TGCGCCAGCAGCTTGGCCGGCGGCCTGAACACTGAAGCTTTCTTT,CASSLAGGLNTEAFF
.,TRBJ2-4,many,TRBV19,TGTGCCAGTAGCCCGGCGGCAAGCATTCAGTACTTC,CASSPAASIQYF
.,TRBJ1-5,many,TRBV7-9,TGTGCCAGCAGCTTCCCAGGGGACGGTCAGCCCCAGCATTTT,CASSFPGDGQPQHF
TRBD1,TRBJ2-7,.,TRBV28,TGTGCCAGCAGCTCGCCAGGGCAGGGGGTCGTCGAGCAGTACTTC,CASSSPGQGVVEQYF
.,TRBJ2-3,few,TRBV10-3,TGTGCCATCAACAGGGATGTTACAGATACGCAGTATTTT,CAINRDVTDTQYF
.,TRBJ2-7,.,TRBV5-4,TGTGCCAGCAGCTTGCCTGGACAACTCGGCGAGCAGTACTTC,CASSLPGQLGEQYF
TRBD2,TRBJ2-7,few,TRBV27,TGTGCCAGCTCCCGAGAGGGAGGGACGCCAACCTACGAGCAGTACTTC,CASSREGGTPTYEQYF
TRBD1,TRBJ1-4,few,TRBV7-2,TGTGCCAGCAGCGCTTCAGGGGGCCATGAAAAACTGTTTTTT,CASSASGGHEKLFF
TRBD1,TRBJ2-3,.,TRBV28,TGTGCCAGCAGACCTTTCGACAGGGTGGGCACAGATACGCAGTATTTT,CASRPFDRVGTDTQYF
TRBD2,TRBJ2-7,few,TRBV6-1,TGTGCCAGCAGTGAAGCAGAGGCAGGGAGGGACGAGCAGTACTTC,CASSEAEAGRDEQYF
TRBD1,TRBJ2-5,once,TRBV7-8,TGTGCCAGCAGCTTAAAGCAGGGGGATTTTGAGACCCAGTACTTC,CASSLKQGDFETQYF
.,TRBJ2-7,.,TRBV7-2,TGTGCCAGCAGCTTAGTTGAGGGGGCGGGATTCTCCGAGCAGTACTTC,CASSLVEGAGFSEQYF
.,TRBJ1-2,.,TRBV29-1,TGCAGCGTTGGACAGCCGGGGGACTATGGCTACACCTTC,CSVGQPGDYGYTF
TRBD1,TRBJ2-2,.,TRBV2,TGTGCCAGCAGGGGGACAGGCACCGGGGAGCTGTTTTTT,CASRGTGTGELFF
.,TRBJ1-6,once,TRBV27,TGTGCCAGCAGTCGACAGTACCTCTCCTATAATTCACCCCTCCACTTT,CASSRQYLSYNSPLHF
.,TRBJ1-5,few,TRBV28,TGTGCCAGCAGAGTGGGCGGGAATCAGCCCCAGCATTTT,CASRVGGNQPQHF
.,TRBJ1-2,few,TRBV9,TGTGCCAGCAGCGTAGCGACAGTGCCTAACTATGGCTACACCTTC,CASSVATVPNYGYTF
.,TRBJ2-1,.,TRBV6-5,TGTGCCAGCAGTCCCACAGGGTCCTACAATGAGCAGTTCTTC,CASSPTGSYNEQFF
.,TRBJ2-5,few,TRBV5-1,TGCGCCAGCAGCCCTACCCAAGAGACCCAGTACTTC,CASSPTQETQYF
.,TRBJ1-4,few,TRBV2,TGTGCCAGCAGACCCGGGGGGCGGGATAATGAAAAACTGTTTTTT,CASRPGGRDNEKLFF
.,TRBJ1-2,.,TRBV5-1,TGCGCCAGCAGCTTGGAGGCAGGGAACTATGGCTACACCTTC,CASSLEAGNYGYTF
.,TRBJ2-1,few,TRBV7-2,TGTGCCAGCAGCTTTAGCGGAGGTTCCTACAATGAGCAGTTCTTC,CASSFSGGSYNEQFF
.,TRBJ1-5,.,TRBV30,TGTGCCTGGAGCGCCGGGGTTGGCAATCAGCCCCAGCATTTT,CAWSAGVGNQPQHF
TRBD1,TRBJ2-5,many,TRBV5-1,TGCGCCAGCAGCAGCCGGGACAGGGAAGAGACCCAGTACTTC,CASSSRDREETQYF
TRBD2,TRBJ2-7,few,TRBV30,TGTGCCTGGAGTCCCCCCGGACTAGCGTATGCCTACGAGCAGTACTTC,CAWSPPGLAYAYEQYF
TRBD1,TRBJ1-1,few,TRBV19,TGTGCCAGTAGTGACGACAGGGGGAGGACTGAAGCTTTCTTT,CASSDDRGRTEAFF
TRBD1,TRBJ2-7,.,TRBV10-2,TGCGCCAGCAGTGGCCAGGGGGCCTCCGAGCAGTACTTC,CASSGQGASEQYF
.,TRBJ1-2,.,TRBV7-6,TGTGCCAGCAGCCCAAGACACGCTAACTATGGCTACACCTTC,CASSPRHANYGYTF
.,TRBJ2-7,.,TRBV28,TGTGCCAGCAGTTTAGGCCCCCGGGAAAGCTCCTACGAGCAGTACTTC,CASSLGPRESSYEQYF
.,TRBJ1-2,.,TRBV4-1,TGCGCCAGCAGCCAAGATCGGGGGATCTATGGCTACACCTTC,CASSQDRGIYGYTF
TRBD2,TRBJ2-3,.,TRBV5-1,TGCGCCAGCACCGGACTAGCGGGGGGCGCAGATACGCAGTATTTT,CASTGLAGGADTQYF
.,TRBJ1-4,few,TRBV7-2,TGTGCCAGCACATCTAGTGCAACTAATGAAAAACTGTTTTTT,CASTSSATNEKLFF
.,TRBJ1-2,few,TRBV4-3,TGCGCCAGCAGCCCGGAGACAGGAGATTATGGCTACACCTTC,CASSPETGDYGYTF
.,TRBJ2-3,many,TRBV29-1,.,CSVGPGQGTDTQYF
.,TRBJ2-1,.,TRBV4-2,TGTGCCAGCAGCCAAGATTTCGGGAGCTCCTACAATGAGCAGTTCTTC,CASSQDFGSSYNEQFF